A selection of T cell receptor beta chains follows, all from one sample in a study of read filtering for tumor transcriptome and immune sequencing. TCRdb re-called the reads through MiXCR, storing one row per CDR3 protein. This sample has fewer than 150,000 distinct CDR3 sequences; under 15% occur once, and the top ten carry 11%. Sequenced sample: a population of CD138-negative cells sorted from bone marrow. The receptor set was obtained from a donor over 35 with multiple myeloma. Both conserved end residues are part of each CDR3. D genes are given only for firm matches. Rows give clone size only sometimes, using once, few, many, or a class for an expanded clone.

clone size,V gene,D gene,J gene,CDR3 protein,CDR3 DNA
many,TRBV5-5,TRBD1,TRBJ1-4,CASNPGQNEKLFF,TGTGCCAGCAATCCGGGACAGAATGAAAAACTGTTTTTT
many,TRBV10-2,.,TRBJ2-1,CASSDRQGSLSSYNEQFF,TGCGCCAGCAGTGACAGGCAGGGATCTTTGAGCTCCTACAATGAGCAGTTCTTC
many,TRBV2,.,TRBJ1-5,CASSERSQFNQPQHF,TGTGCCAGCAGTGAAAGGTCACAGTTTAATCAGCCCCAGCATTTT
few,TRBV19,.,TRBJ2-5,CASADWEETQYF,TGTGCCAGTGCGGACTGGGAAGAGACCCAGTACTTC
.,TRBV6-5,.,TRBJ2-3,CASRGGGVQDTQYF,TGTGCCAGCAGGGGAGGGGGGGTACAGGATACGCAGTATTTT
many,TRBV7-3,TRBD1,TRBJ2-5,CASSKRTGLETQYF,TGTGCCAGCAGCAAAAGGACAGGGTTGGAGACCCAGTACTTC
many,TRBV6-5,.,TRBJ2-1,CATSRTNRDEQFF,TGTGCCACCTCTAGGACAAACCGGGATGAGCAGTTCTTC
many,TRBV3-1,.,TRBJ1-5,CASSLAGENQPQHF,TGTGCCAGCAGCCTCGCAGGGGAGAACCAGCCCCAGCATTTT
many,TRBV5-1,TRBD2,TRBJ2-1,CASSWTSGGESSYNEQFF,TGCGCCAGCAGCTGGACTAGCGGGGGGGAGAGCTCCTACAATGAGCAGTTCTTC
many,TRBV5-1,.,TRBJ2-1,CASSPDVSSYNEQFF,TGCGCCAGCAGCCCGGACGTTAGCTCCTACAATGAGCAGTTCTTC
few,TRBV24-1,.,TRBJ2-3,CATSDFGATGTDTQYF,TGTGCCACCAGTGATTTCGGGGCAACGGGCACAGATACGCAGTATTTT
many,TRBV5-1,.,TRBJ2-1,CASSQDSSYNEQFF,TGCGCCAGCAGCCAAGACAGCTCCTACAATGAGCAGTTCTTC
many,TRBV6-5,.,TRBJ2-1,CASSYSNSEQFF,TGTGCCAGCAGTTACTCGAACAGTGAGCAGTTCTTC
few,TRBV4-1,.,TRBJ1-5,CASSQGAEQPQHF,TGCGCCAGCAGCCAAGGTGCAGAGCAGCCCCAGCATTTT
many,TRBV6-5,.,TRBJ2-7,CASGAPQGRVRNEQYF,TGTGCCAGCGGGGCCCCGCAGGGCAGGGTACGGAACGAGCAGTACTTC
many,TRBV7-2,TRBD1,TRBJ2-1,CASTVTGTGSRNEQFF,TGTGCCAGCACCGTGACCGGGACAGGGTCACGCAATGAGCAGTTCTTC
many,TRBV29-1,.,TRBJ2-5,CSVRREQETQYF,TGCAGCGTACGAAGGGAACAAGAGACCCAGTACTTC
.,TRBV6-6,TRBD2,TRBJ2-1,CASQGLASGDEQFF,TGTGCCAGTCAGGGTCTAGCGAGCGGGGATGAGCAGTTCTTC
many,TRBV5-1,.,TRBJ2-1,CASSLGESFYNEQFF,TGCGCCAGCAGCTTAGGGGAGAGCTTCTACAATGAGCAGTTCTTC
many,TRBV2,.,TRBJ2-1,CASQMEYEQFF,TGTGCCAGCCAGATGGAGTATGAGCAGTTCTTC
many,TRBV29-1,TRBD2,TRBJ2-7,CSVGLAGSYEQYF,TGCAGCGTGGGACTAGCGGGGTCCTACGAGCAGTACTTC
many,TRBV11-2,.,TRBJ2-4,CASSVTATKNIQYF,TGTGCCAGCAGCGTGACGGCAACCAAAAACATTCAGTACTTC
.,TRBV5-1,.,TRBJ2-5,CASSPQGTKGETQYF,TGCGCCAGCAGCCCGCAGGGGACAAAAGGGGAGACCCAGTACTTC
many,TRBV5-1,.,TRBJ1-1,CASSLDRANTEAFF,TGCGCCAGCAGCTTGGACAGGGCGAACACTGAAGCTTTCTTT
many,TRBV12-3/TRBV12-4,.,TRBJ1-6,CASTRGLNPSPLHF,TGTGCCAGCACCAGGGGACTAAACCCCTCACCCCTCCACTTT
many,TRBV6-6,.,TRBJ1-4,CATEVRESEKLFF,TGTGCCACGGAGGTCAGGGAGAGTGAAAAACTGTTTTTT
.,TRBV2,TRBD1,TRBJ2-6,CATSGQGGFSGANVLTF,TGTGCCACAAGCGGACAGGGTGGATTCTCTGGGGCCAACGTCCTGACTTTC
many,TRBV4-1,.,TRBJ2-5,CASSQGETPQETQYF,TGCGCCAGCAGCCAGGGGGAAACCCCACAAGAGACCCAGTACTTC
many,TRBV7-9,.,TRBJ2-3,CASSSQGSSTDTQYF,TGTGCCAGCAGCTCGCAGGGCAGTAGCACAGATACGCAGTATTTT
few,TRBV7-3,.,TRBJ2-3,CASSLSPPRGLPTDTQYF,TGTGCCAGCAGCTTAAGCCCCCCGCGGGGACTCCCCACAGATACGCAGTATTTT
many,TRBV29-1,.,TRBJ1-1,CSVEGQGAFF,TGCAGCGTCGAGGGCCAAGGGGCTTTCTTT
.,TRBV19,.,TRBJ1-5,CASSLRGKGDQPQHF,TGTGCCAGTAGTCTGAGGGGGAAGGGTGATCAGCCCCAGCATTTT
many,TRBV6-1,TRBD2,TRBJ2-5,CASSPGTSGGEETQYF,TGTGCCAGCAGTCCAGGGACTAGCGGAGGGGAAGAGACCCAGTACTTC
many,TRBV20-1,.,TRBJ2-1,CSARPAMGLNEQFF,TGCAGTGCTAGACCGGCCATGGGTTTAAATGAGCAGTTCTTC